These 31 T cell receptor beta chains came from one sample sequenced in a study of identical twins. MiXCR was run by TCRdb on the 5' RACE reads, yielding one entry per CDR3 protein. The table includes 500,000 to 700,000 distinct CDR3 sequences, about 7.1% detected once. These same records also appear under a second study, on yellow fever vaccine responses in identical twins.

Material: PBMCs. These receptors were taken from a woman aged 18-30 years in good health.

The rearrangement joins TRBV20-1 to TRBJ2-2; 7 bases are a match to TRBD2. CDR1 is DFQATT and CDR2 is SNEGSKA in the germline V gene (reference sequence). V shed 1 base, J shed 5 bases, and the junction held 7 bases outside the gene matches. The CDR3 runs to 15 residues. The CDR3 bases are TGCAGTGCTAGAGGAAGACTAGCCGGGACCGGGGAGCTGTTTTTT. Amino acid sequence: CSARGRLAGTGELFF.

This clonotype was seen ten or more times. The rearrangement links TRBV10-3 to TRBJ1-2, with D possibly matching TRBD1 (6 bases). V shed 1 base and J shed 2 bases, with 8 bases lying between them. The CDR3 sequence is 14 residues long. From germline, CDR1 is ENHRY and CDR2 SYGVKD. The CDR3 sequence is CAISELDSNYGYTF. CDR3 DNA: TGTGCCATCAGTGAGTTGGACAGCAACTATGGCTACACCTTC.

This clonotype was seen more than once but under ten times. The V call is TRBV10-3, the J call TRBJ2-7; D may be TRBD1 (6 bases). This CDR3 comprises 13 residues. Between the trimmed V and J ends, which lost 8 bases and 7 bases, there was a span of 18 bases. Looked up from germline, CDR1 is ENHRY and CDR2 is SYGVKD. DNA of the CDR3: TGTGCCATCCGACTACGGACAGCTGGGGAGCAGTACTTC. Translated, it gives CAIRLRTAGEQYF.

This clonotype appeared a few times. This chain joins TRBV21-1 and TRBJ2-5. TRBV21-1 is reported as a pseudogene. This CDR3 comprises 13 residues. The CDR3 DNA reads as TGTGCCAGATATTTCGGGCTGGTGGGGACCCAGTACTTC. This gives the protein CARYFGLVGTQYF.

This clonotype occurred many times. The chain recombines TRBV12-3 or TRBV12-4 with TRBJ2-1; 11 nucleotides line up with TRBD1. CDR3 size: 15 residues. V shed 6 bases, J shed 8 bases, and the junction held 9 bases outside the gene matches. CDR3 DNA: TGTGCCAGCAGCCGCTTAGGGACAGGGGGGTATGAGCAGTTCTTC. Its translation: CASSRLGTGGYEQFF.

This chain connects TRBV20-1 to TRBJ2-3, with D unresolved. Trimming took 3 bases from V and 2 from J, leaving 9 bases between them. The CDR3 contains 13 residues. Germline V lookup: CDR1 DFQATT, CDR2 SNEGSKA (reference sequence). CDR3 in DNA: TGCAGTGCTAGTGGGCAGTTCACAGATACGCAGTATTTT. This sequence encodes CSASGQFTDTQYF.

This clonotype showed up many times. V gene TRBV11-2 combines with J gene TRBJ2-3, with 11 bases aligning to TRBD2. Germline CDR1 and CDR2: SGHAT and FQNNGV. The CDR3 is 18 residues long. V was pared by 1 base and J by 1 base, with 7 bases of the junction left unmatched. The CDR3 is CASSLVGLAGGRTDTQYF. CDR3 sequence (DNA): TGTGCCAGCAGCTTAGTAGGTCTAGCGGGGGGCCGCACAGATACGCAGTATTTT.

This clonotype was seen a handful of times. The chain has TRBV6-1 and TRBJ2-3, with TRBD2 matching 10 bases. The germline V gene has CDR1 MNHNS and CDR2 SASEGT. J gave up 3 bases and V 6 bases, and 6 bases lay outside the gene matches. CDR3 size: 15 residues. For the CDR3, the DNA is TGTGCCAGCAGAGTCCTAGCGGGGGCGACAGATACGCAGTATTTT. Protein: CASRVLAGATDTQYF.

This chain connects TRBV13 to TRBJ2-6, with 12 bases lining up with TRBD1. This CDR3 has 18 amino acids. The germline CDR1 and CDR2 sequences are PRHDT and FYEKMQ (reference sequence). J gave up 3 bases and V 5 bases, and 8 bases lay outside the gene matches. The DNA of the CDR3 is TGTGCCAGCAGCCCCCCGGGACAGGGGGCAGGTGGGGCCAACGTCCTGACTTTC. This sequence encodes CASSPPGQGAGGANVLTF.

The sample holds a few counts of this clonotype. The chain combines TRBV3-1 with TRBJ2-2; 7 bases match TRBD2. In germline, CDR1 is LGHDT, CDR2 YNNKEL (reference sequence). The J segment lost 3 bases and the V segment lost 0 bases, leaving 13 bases of the junction unmatched. The CDR3 has 19 amino acids. In DNA form, the CDR3 reads TGTGCCAGCAGCCAAGAGTTACGTCGGCGGGGGAAATACACCGGGGAGCTGTTTTTT. Protein: CASSQELRRRGKYTGELFF.

The chain couples TRBV20-1 to TRBJ2-7; 7 bases map to TRBD2. J lost 0 bases, V lost 2 bases, and 7 bases had no gene match. The CDR3 is made up of 15 amino acids. CDR1 and CDR2 (germline): DFQATT, SNEGSKA (reference sequence). In nucleotides, the CDR3 is TGCAGTGCTAGACGAGCTAGCGGCGGCTCCTACGAGCAGTACGTC. Its protein product is CSARRASGGSYEQYV.

To note about this clonotype: Relative to the germline gene, one junction end is altered; a read error may explain this. The rearrangement uses TRBV7-3 and TRBJ2-1; TRBD2 matches at 10 bases. This CDR3 region has 19 residues. The germline V gene has CDR1 SGHTA and CDR2 FQGTGA. The CDR3 region has the DNA TGTGCCAGCAGCCCATTCCCCCTTGGGAGCGGGAGGGCCTACGATGAGCAGTTCTTC. As protein: CASSPFPLGSGRAYDEQFF.

This clonotype was recorded a few times. V is TRBV12-3 or TRBV12-4 and J is TRBJ2-1, with D tentatively TRBD2 (6 bases). CDR3 length: 13 residues. Deletions cut 7 bases from V and 2 bases from J, with 9 bases between. The CDR3 region has the DNA TGTGCCAGCACCGGGACTCCCTACAATGAGCAGTTCTTC. It specifies CASTGTPYNEQFF.

V gene TRBV5-1 combines with J gene TRBJ2-1, with 7 bases matching TRBD1. The junction had 17 bases not matched to a gene; V was cut back by 3 bases and J by 5 bases. The V gene's germline CDR1 is SGHRS and CDR2 YFSETQ. CDR3 length equals 18 residues. DNA for the CDR3: TGCGCCAGCAGCTCGACGGACTTGACAGGGCGGCGGGACAATGAGCAGTTCTTC. This gives the protein CASSSTDLTGRRDNEQFF.

This clonotype was picked up many times. The J gene is TRBJ1-5, the V gene TRBV2; TRBD1 might be the D (5 bases). CDR1 and CDR2 (germline): SNHLY, FYNNEI. V was clipped by 6 bases and J by 0 bases, with 15 bases between them. This CDR3 spans 16 amino acids. Here the CDR3 DNA reads TGTGCCAGCAGGGCGACTCGGGGCTTTAGCAATCAGCCCCAGCATTTT. Amino acids: CASRATRGFSNQPQHF.

In its sample, this clonotype was seen a few times. The gene calls are TRBV7-6 and TRBJ2-1; the D is unclear. CDR1 is SGHVS and CDR2 is FNYEAQ in the germline V gene. CDR3 length: 15 residues. Trimming removed 4 bases from V and 4 bases from J, with 14 bases in between. Here the CDR3 reads CASSSPGSAYNEQFF. CDR3 sequence (DNA): TGTGCCAGCAGCTCCCCCGGCTCGGCTTACAATGAGCAGTTCTTC.

The chain recombines TRBV24-1 with TRBJ2-2; 9 bases are a match to TRBD1. Germline V gene sequence: CDR1 KGHDR, CDR2 SFDVKD. The length of the CDR3 is 14 residues. V was pared by 9 bases and J by 6 bases, with 7 bases of the junction left unmatched. CDR3 sequence (DNA): TGTGCCACCGGGGGACAGGGAGGGTCCGGGGAGCTGTTTTTT. Translation: CATGGQGGSGELFF.

The V and J genes are TRBV6-1 and TRBJ1-2; a possible D gene is TRBD1 (5 bases). V gave up 1 base and J gave up 5 bases, with 17 bases separating them. This CDR3 comprises 16 residues. Germline CDR1 reads MNHNS; CDR2 reads SASEGT. The CDR3 sequence: CASSEVRGAPRYGYTF. The DNA for the CDR3 is TGTGCCAGCAGTGAAGTGAGGGGCGCCCCTCGATATGGCTACACCTTC.

This clonotype was counted a few times. The rearrangement joins TRBV10-3 to TRBJ1-2, with D perhaps TRBD1 (6 bases). The length of the CDR3 is 12 residues. Germline V gene data show CDR1 as ENHRY and CDR2 as SYGVKD. V lost 7 bases to trimming and J lost 6 bases, with 12 bases between them. The CDR3 protein is CAITRGHDGYTF. In DNA form, the CDR3 reads TGTGCCATCACCAGGGGACATGATGGCTACACCTTC.

The V gene is TRBV27, the J gene TRBJ1-6; D perhaps matches TRBD1 (6 bases). V was cut by 6 bases and J by 0 bases, with 12 bases left in between. The germline V gene encodes CDR1 MNHEY and CDR2 SMNVEV (reference sequence). This CDR3 is built from 16 residues. CDR3 nucleotides: TGTGCCAGCAGAGGACAGTTAAGCTCCTATAATTCACCCCTCCACTTT. This sequence encodes CASRGQLSSYNSPLHF.

In its sample, this clonotype was seen many times. The chain combines TRBV29-1 with TRBJ2-1; 7 bases align to TRBD2. Trimming at V came to 4 bases and at J to 0 bases, leaving 9 bases not matched to a gene. The CDR3 has 16 amino acids. Germline V CDR1 and CDR2: SQVTM, ANQGSEA. The CDR3, as DNA: TGCAGCGTTGTAGGTCTAGCGGAGAACTCCTACAATGAGCAGTTCTTC. It specifies CSVVGLAENSYNEQFF.

There are many counts of this clonotype. This rearrangement joins TRBV5-6 to TRBJ2-2, with a weak D call TRBD2 (6 bases). This CDR3 has 17 amino acids. The V gene's germline CDR1 is SGHDT and CDR2 YYEEEE. Trimming took off 0 bases at V and 0 bases at J, with 12 bases between the two ends. The CDR3 protein is CASSLVRDSANTGELFF. The CDR3 DNA follows: TGTGCCAGCAGCTTGGTCAGGGACTCCGCGAACACCGGGGAGCTGTTTTTT.

This clonotype was seen a few times. Written as DNA, the CDR3 is TGTGCCAGCAGCCAAGAGATGAATTCACCCCTCCACTTT. Translated: CASSQEMNSPLHF. This chain links TRBV3-1 with TRBJ1-6; D is ambiguous. Trimming shortened V by 0 bases and J by 7 bases, and 4 bases separated the two germline ends. The CDR3 totals 13 residues. Germline V gene data show CDR1 as LGHDT and CDR2 as YNNKEL (reference sequence). The whole variable domain, filled in from reference TRBV3-1 and TRBJ1-6, reads DTAVSQTPKYLVTQMGNDKSIKCEQNLGHDTMYWYKQDSKKFLKIMFSYNNKELIINETVPNRFSPKSPDKAHLNLHINSLELGDSAVYFCASSQEMNSPLHFGNGTRLTVT.

The V gene is TRBV27, the J gene TRBJ1-2; 9 nucleotides line up with TRBD1. V was clipped by 6 bases and J by 4 bases; unmatched bases: 15. The length of the CDR3 is 17 residues. Germline CDR1 reads MNHEY; CDR2 reads SMNVEV (reference sequence). The CDR3 DNA reads as TGTGCCAGCAGCGGCCCTATTTACAGGGGGCGCCCCTATGGCTACACCTTC. This gives the protein CASSGPIYRGRPYGYTF.

This clonotype was observed a few times. The chain is built from TRBV11-3 and TRBJ1-6, with TRBD1 as a possible D gene (5 bases). CDR3 length: 15 amino acids. Germline loops: CDR1 SGHNT, CDR2 YENEEA. V was clipped by 4 bases and J by 5 bases, with 12 bases between them. The CDR3 reads CASSSRDGDNSPLHF. The CDR3 DNA reads as TGTGCCAGCAGCTCCCGGGACGGAGATAATTCACCCCTCCACTTT.

The chain employs TRBV7-2 and TRBJ2-5; possibly TRBD2 for D (5 bases). The V and J ends lost 3 bases and 5 bases respectively, with 13 bases between them. Germline CDR1 reads SGHTA; CDR2 reads FQGNSA. The CDR3 spans 14 residues. This CDR3 reads CASSFPRRGETQYF. CDR3 coding DNA: TGTGCCAGCAGCTTCCCCCGACGAGGGGAGACCCAGTACTTC.

The chain uses TRBV12-3 or TRBV12-4 and TRBJ2-7; no clear D gene. CDR3 length: 10 residues. Deletions cut 7 bases from V and 4 bases from J, with 5 bases between. In DNA form, the CDR3 reads TGTGCCAGCATCCCTTACGAGCAGTACTTC. Translated, it gives CASIPYEQYF.

The chain couples TRBV7-8 to TRBJ2-7; D unclear. CDR1 is SGHVS and CDR2 is FQNEAQ in the germline V gene. Trimming cost V 5 bases and J 4 bases, with 9 bases left between them. The CDR3 sequence is 12 residues long. CDR3 amino acids: CASSPHNYEQYV. The CDR3 bases are TGTGCCAGCAGCCCCCACAATTACGAGCAGTACGTC.

This clonotype was counted ten times or more. The rearrangement uses TRBV12-3 or TRBV12-4 and TRBJ2-5; TRBD2 agrees at 10 bases. The CDR3 spans 16 residues. The junction had 13 bases not matched to a gene; V was cut back by 8 bases and J by 4 bases. This chain's CDR3 is CASDLAGAIPAETQYF. Written as DNA, the CDR3 is TGTGCCAGCGATCTAGCGGGAGCTATCCCTGCAGAGACCCAGTACTTC.

This clonotype has ten or more counts. The chain couples TRBV12-3 or TRBV12-4 to TRBJ2-1, with 9 bases fitting TRBD2. The length of the CDR3 is 17 residues. The V gene end was trimmed by 5 bases and the J gene end by 0 bases; junction bases not matched to a gene: 8. CDR3 sequence reads: CASSPPSGMASYNEQFF. CDR3 sequence (DNA): TGTGCCAGCAGTCCCCCTAGCGGGATGGCCTCCTACAATGAGCAGTTCTTC.

V usage is TRBV25-1 and J usage is TRBJ2-6; D is possibly TRBD1 or TRBD2 (5 bases each). This CDR3 comprises 12 residues. The germline V and J ends were trimmed by 4 bases and 13 bases, with 11 bases remaining between them. CDR1 MGHDK and CDR2 SYGVNS come from the germline V gene. In DNA form, the CDR3 reads TGTGCCAGCAGTGGGGGACCCCCAGTCCTGACTTTC. Protein: CASSGGPPVLTF.